These 8 T cell receptor beta chains were all obtained from the same sample, sequenced in a study of response to subunit inactivated influenza vaccine. TCRdb reprocessed the RT-PCR reads with MiXCR, giving one entry per CDR3 protein. The table lists about 190,000 distinct CDR3 sequences, about 15% of them singletons. The sample in question was CD8+ T cells sorted from PBMCs, obtained roughly 5 days after vaccination. These TCRs come from a man aged 45-65 years who received an inactivated influenza vaccine.

This clonotype occurred a few times. The genes are TRBV4-1 and TRBJ1-2, with a weak D call TRBD1 (5 bases). The CDR3 spans 14 residues. Trimming took 4 bases from V and 6 from J, leaving 15 bases between them. Germline assignment: CDR1 MGHRA and CDR2 YSYEKL. For the CDR3, the DNA is TGCGCCAGCAGCCGAATAGGGGAGGGAGATGGCTACACCTTC. Translation gives CASSRIGEGDGYTF.

This clonotype was detected a few times. J is TRBJ2-3 and V is TRBV27; 7 nucleotides line up with TRBD2. The CDR3 has 14 amino acids. V was pared by 5 bases and J by 8 bases, with 10 bases of the junction left unmatched. CDR1 is MNHEY and CDR2 is SMNVEV in the germline V gene (reference sequence). The DNA of the CDR3 is TGTGCCAGCAGTCCTCCCCGGGGGAGGGGTACGCAGTATTTT. Translation: CASSPPRGRGTQYF.

This clonotype was seen more than once but under ten times. The gene calls are TRBV3-1 and TRBJ2-7; perhaps D is TRBD1 or TRBD2 (5 bases each). The V and J ends lost 4 bases and 7 bases respectively, with 14 bases between them. The length of the CDR3 is 13 residues. Germline assignment: CDR1 LGHDT and CDR2 YNNKEL (reference sequence). The CDR3 is CASSLGRIKEQYF. CDR3 coding DNA: TGTGCCAGCAGCCTGGGACGGATTAAAGAGCAGTACTTC.

This clonotype was detected a few times. The chain links TRBV12-3 or TRBV12-4 to TRBJ1-6; D remains unclear. This CDR3 spans 16 amino acids. The V gene lost 2 bases and the J gene lost 8 bases, with 16 bases spanning the gap. CDR3 nucleotides: TGTGCCAGCAGTTTATTAGGGCCTTTTGACTATTCACCCCTCCACTTT. This gives the protein CASSLLGPFDYSPLHF.

The sample holds a few counts of this clonotype. The chain is built from TRBV27 and TRBJ2-3; no reliable D call. The germline V gene has CDR1 MNHEY and CDR2 SMNVEV (reference sequence). CDR3 length: 15 amino acids. The V end lost 3 bases, the J end lost 1 base, and 11 bases lay between the germline ends. The CDR3 sequence: CASSLTPPGTDTQYF. CDR3 coding DNA: TGTGCCAGCAGTTTGACCCCTCCTGGCACAGATACGCAGTATTTT.

The chain recombines TRBV19 with TRBJ1-1; D might be TRBD1 (6 bases). This CDR3 has 14 amino acids. In germline, CDR1 is LNHDA, CDR2 SQIVND (reference sequence). V was shortened by 7 bases and J by 7 bases, with 19 bases between the two germline ends. The chain's CDR3 is CASTVMGEGGEAFF. The CDR3 DNA reads TGTGCCAGTACCGTGATGGGTGAGGGGGGTGAAGCTTTCTTT.

This clonotype was counted between two and nine times. This chain links TRBV15 with TRBJ2-7; 7 positions match TRBD1. CDR1 and CDR2 (germline): LNHNV, YYDKDF (reference sequence). CDR3 size: 12 residues. V lost 7 bases and J lost 4; bases outside the gene matches: 4. The chain's CDR3 is CATKTGEYEQYF. In DNA, the CDR3 is TGTGCCACCAAAACAGGGGAATACGAGCAGTACTTC.

The chain uses TRBV19 and TRBJ1-5, with 12 bases aligning to TRBD1. J gave up 9 bases and V 6 bases, and 9 bases lay outside the gene matches. The CDR3 extends over 15 amino acids. The germline V gene has CDR1 LNHDA and CDR2 SQIVND (reference sequence). The CDR3 DNA reads as TGTGCCAGTAGGCCCGGGACAGGGGGCATTTCGCCCCAGCATTTT. Protein: CASRPGTGGISPQHF.